The rows below give T cell receptor beta chains drawn from one sample of a study of CD8+ T cells in alopecia areata. The protocol was immunoSEQ multiplex PCR, while the TCRdb copy is restricted to in-frame clones and leaves out a portion. The table includes 170,000 or so clones, roughly 50% detected once. The material was CD8+ T cells sorted from blood, obtained at week 24, from a patient treated with tofacitinib. The receptors stem from a human donor with alopecia areata. Each CDR3 is given with its conserved first and last residue. The D gene is left open where the match is weak. Some rows have no size entry. The others give once, few or many, or a class for an expanded clone.

d_gene: TRBD2; v_gene: TRBV7-8; len: 14; abundance: NA; j_gene: TRBJ2-1; CDR3aa: CATSMAGGFDEQFF; CDR3nt: TGTGCCACCTCAATGGCGGGGGGATTTGATGAGCAGTTCTTC
d_gene: TRBD2; v_gene: TRBV11-2; len: 17; abundance: once; j_gene: TRBJ2-7; CDR3aa: CASSLTRRLAGDAEQYF; CDR3nt: TGTGCCAGCAGCTTAACACGGAGGCTAGCGGGGGACGCCGAGCAGTACTTC
d_gene: TRBD1; v_gene: TRBV4-3; len: 18; abundance: NA; j_gene: TRBJ1-2; CDR3aa: CASSLTLGQDDTNYGYTF; CDR3nt: TGCGCCAGCAGCCTCACCTTAGGACAGGACGATACTAACTATGGCTACACCTTC
d_gene: NA; v_gene: TRBV9; len: 15; abundance: few; j_gene: TRBJ2-6; CDR3aa: CASSVEGNGANVLTF; CDR3nt: TGTGCCAGCAGCGTAGAGGGGAATGGGGCCAACGTCCTGACTTTC
d_gene: NA; v_gene: TRBV25-1; len: 12; abundance: NA; j_gene: TRBJ2-2; CDR3aa: CASSESDGELFF; CDR3nt: TGTGCCAGCAGTGAATCCGACGGGGAGCTGTTTTTT
d_gene: NA; v_gene: TRBV29-1; len: 10; abundance: NA; j_gene: TRBJ2-1; CDR3aa: CSVVGGEQFF; CDR3nt: TGCAGCGTTGTGGGTGGTGAGCAGTTCTTC
d_gene: NA; v_gene: TRBV4-3; len: 19; abundance: NA; j_gene: TRBJ1-6; CDR3aa: CASSQDMGSEGSYNSPLHF; CDR3nt: TGCGCCAGCAGCCAAGATATGGGGTCCGAGGGGTCCTATAATTCACCCCTCCACTTT
d_gene: NA; v_gene: TRBV9; len: 15; abundance: NA; j_gene: TRBJ2-3; CDR3aa: CASSVGVVSADTQYF; CDR3nt: TGTGCCAGCAGCGTAGGGGTGGTTTCGGCAGATACGCAGTATTTT
d_gene: TRBD1; v_gene: TRBV29-1; len: 11; abundance: NA; j_gene: TRBJ2-2; CDR3aa: CSVTGGGELFF; CDR3nt: TGCAGCGTTACAGGGGGAGGGGAGCTGTTTTTT
d_gene: NA; v_gene: TRBV30; len: 13; abundance: NA; j_gene: TRBJ1-1; CDR3aa: CAWGQGWDTEAFF; CDR3nt: TGTGCCTGGGGGCAGGGGTGGGACACTGAAGCTTTCTTT
d_gene: NA; v_gene: TRBV5-6; len: 16; abundance: NA; j_gene: TRBJ1-2; CDR3aa: CASSGRTGPRNYGYTF; CDR3nt: TGTGCCAGCAGCGGGCGAACAGGGCCGCGTAACTATGGCTACACCTTC
d_gene: TRBD1; v_gene: TRBV10-3; len: 15; abundance: NA; j_gene: TRBJ2-3; CDR3aa: CAISERAGGFSTQYF; CDR3nt: TGTGCCATCTCCGAACGGGCAGGGGGCTTTAGTACGCAGTATTTT
d_gene: NA; v_gene: TRBV23-1; len: 14; abundance: NA; j_gene: TRBJ1-2; CDR3aa: CASSQSGENYGYTF; CDR3nt: TGCGCCAGCAGTCAATCGGGGGAAAACTATGGCTACACCTTC
d_gene: NA; v_gene: TRBV2; len: 13; abundance: NA; j_gene: TRBJ1-2; CDR3aa: CASTRDGGAGYTF; CDR3nt: TGTGCCAGCACCCGGGACGGGGGGGCTGGCTACACCTTC
d_gene: NA; v_gene: TRBV4-3; len: 17; abundance: NA; j_gene: TRBJ1-6; CDR3aa: CASSQDRVQRSESPLHF; CDR3nt: TGCGCCAGCAGCCAAGATCGTGTACAGCGGTCAGAATCACCCCTCCACTTT
d_gene: TRBD1; v_gene: TRBV30; len: 14; abundance: NA; j_gene: TRBJ2-7; CDR3aa: CAWSVGQGAYEQYF; CDR3nt: TGTGCCTGGAGTGTGGGACAGGGGGCCTACGAGCAGTACTTC
d_gene: NA; v_gene: TRBV5-1; len: 13; abundance: NA; j_gene: TRBJ2-1; CDR3aa: CASSLGGSNEQFF; CDR3nt: TGCGCCAGCAGCTTGGGTGGATCCAATGAGCAGTTCTTC